This TCR beta chain derives from a study of T-cell reconstitution after alpha-beta-depleted transplantation in children. Preparation of the TCRbeta library involved a method that used unique molecular identifiers. TCRdb fed the PCR reads into MiXCR, producing one record per CDR3 protein. The table lists over 200,000 distinct CDR3 sequences, about a tenth of them singletons. V lost 0 bases to trimming and J lost 6 bases; unmatched junction nucleotides: 3. The CDR3 is 14 amino acids. Germline V lookup: CDR1 SGDLS, CDR2 YYNGEE. The origin of this receptor is a human donor who donated a stem cell graft to a child with acute lymphoblastic leukemia. This sequence joins TRBV9 and TRBJ2-1; 7 nucleotides align to TRBD2. The material was PBMCs from the stem cell graft donor, obtained from the stem cell graft. The CDR3 nucleotides are TGTGCCAGCAGCGTAGAGGGAGGGGCCAATGAGCAGTTCTTC. It is translated as CASSVEGGANEQFF.